The clone carrying this T cell receptor (beta chain) was seen a handful of times. No antigen is known for it. In the library, each TCR cDNA molecule bore its own unique molecular identifier. TCRdb reprocessed the 5' RACE reads with MiXCR, giving one entry per CDR3 protein. The data show tens of thousands of distinct CDR3 sequences, approximately 8.5% seen once. The record originates from a study of spatial heterogeneity in lung cancer. The time point here: sample taken at primary tumor resection. Whole RNA was taken from tumor, nontumor lung or frozen PBMC; it was then sequenced unsorted. The donor population consisted of approximately 70 patients with untreated, early-stage non-small cell lung cancer. Study-level findings and limits: Blood carried ubiquitous expanded tumor TCRs more at resection than follow-up.

Germline CDR1 reads MDHEN; CDR2 reads SYDVKM. With 1 base removed from V and 2 bases from J, the gap between germline ends came to 8 bases. CDR3 size: 14 residues. The source material was PBMCs, sampled at surgery. The sequence was obtained from a male donor with early-stage non-small cell lung cancer. This chain links TRBV28 with TRBJ2-5; unclear D gene. The CDR3 DNA is TGTGCCAGCAGTTTATCCGCAGCTCAAGAGACCCAGTACTTC. It yields the protein CASSLSAAQETQYF.